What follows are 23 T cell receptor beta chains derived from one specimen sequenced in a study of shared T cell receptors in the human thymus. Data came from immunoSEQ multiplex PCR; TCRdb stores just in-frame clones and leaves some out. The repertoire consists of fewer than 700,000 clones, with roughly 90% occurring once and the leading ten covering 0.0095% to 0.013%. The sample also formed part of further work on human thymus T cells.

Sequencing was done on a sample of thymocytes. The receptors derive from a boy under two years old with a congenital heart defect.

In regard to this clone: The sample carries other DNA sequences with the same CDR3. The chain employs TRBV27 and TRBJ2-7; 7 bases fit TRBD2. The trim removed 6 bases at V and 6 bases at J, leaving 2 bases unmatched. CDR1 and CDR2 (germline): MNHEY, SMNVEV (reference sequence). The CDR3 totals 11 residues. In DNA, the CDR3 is TGTGCCAGCAGCTGGGGGGGCGAGCAGTACTTC. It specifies CASSWGGEQYF.

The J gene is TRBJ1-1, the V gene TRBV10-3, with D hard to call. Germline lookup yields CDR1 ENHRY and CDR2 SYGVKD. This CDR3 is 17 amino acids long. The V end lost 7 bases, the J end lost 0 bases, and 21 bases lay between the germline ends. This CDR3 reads CAITPGARVGLNTEAFF. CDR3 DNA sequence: TGTGCCATCACCCCCGGCGCCCGGGTCGGTTTGAACACTGAAGCTTTCTTT.

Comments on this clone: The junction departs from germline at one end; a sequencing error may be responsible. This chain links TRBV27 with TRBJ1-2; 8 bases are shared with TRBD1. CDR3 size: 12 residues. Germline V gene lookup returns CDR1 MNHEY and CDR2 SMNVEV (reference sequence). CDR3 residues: CASSLNRGTYAF. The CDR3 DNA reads TGTGCCAGCAGTTTAAACAGGGGGACATACGCCTTC.

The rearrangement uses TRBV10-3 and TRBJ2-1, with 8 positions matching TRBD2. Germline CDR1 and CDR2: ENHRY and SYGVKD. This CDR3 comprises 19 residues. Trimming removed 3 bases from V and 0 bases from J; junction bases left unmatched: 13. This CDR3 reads CAISDWGGLGAFSYNEQFF. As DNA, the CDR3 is TGTGCCATCAGTGATTGGGGGGGACTAGGGGCCTTCTCCTACAATGAGCAGTTCTTC.

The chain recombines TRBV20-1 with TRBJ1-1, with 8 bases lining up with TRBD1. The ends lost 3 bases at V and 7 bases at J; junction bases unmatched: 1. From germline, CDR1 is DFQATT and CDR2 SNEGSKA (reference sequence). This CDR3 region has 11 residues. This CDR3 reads CSARGQDEAFF. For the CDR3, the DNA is TGCAGTGCTAGGGGACAGGATGAAGCTTTCTTT.

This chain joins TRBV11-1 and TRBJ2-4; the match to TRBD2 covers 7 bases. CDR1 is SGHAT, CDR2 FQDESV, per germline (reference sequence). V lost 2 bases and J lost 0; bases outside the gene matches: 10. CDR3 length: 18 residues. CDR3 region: CASSLSGRAGIAKNIQYF. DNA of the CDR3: TGTGCCAGCAGCTTATCGGGGAGGGCAGGTATAGCCAAAAACATTCAGTACTTC.

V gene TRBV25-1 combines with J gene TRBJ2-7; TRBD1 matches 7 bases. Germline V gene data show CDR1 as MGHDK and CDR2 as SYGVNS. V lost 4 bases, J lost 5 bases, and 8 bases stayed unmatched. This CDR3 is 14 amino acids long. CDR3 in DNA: TGTGCCAGCAGTGGCCGACAGGGTTCAAACGAGCAGTACTTC. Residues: CASSGRQGSNEQYF.

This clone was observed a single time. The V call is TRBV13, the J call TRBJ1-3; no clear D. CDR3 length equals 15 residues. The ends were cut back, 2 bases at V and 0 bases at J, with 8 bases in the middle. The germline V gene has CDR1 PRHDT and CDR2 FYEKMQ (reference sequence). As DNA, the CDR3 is TGTGCCAGCAGCTTATTCCGGAGCTCTGGAAACACCATATATTTT. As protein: CASSLFRSSGNTIYF.

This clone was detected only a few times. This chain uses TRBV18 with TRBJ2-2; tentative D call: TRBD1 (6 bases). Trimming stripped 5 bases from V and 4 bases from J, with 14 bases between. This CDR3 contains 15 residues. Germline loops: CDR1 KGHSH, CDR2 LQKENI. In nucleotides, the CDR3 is TGTGCCAGCTCATCGCGTCAGGGGATCACCGGGGAGCTGTTTTTT. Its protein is CASSSRQGITGELFF.

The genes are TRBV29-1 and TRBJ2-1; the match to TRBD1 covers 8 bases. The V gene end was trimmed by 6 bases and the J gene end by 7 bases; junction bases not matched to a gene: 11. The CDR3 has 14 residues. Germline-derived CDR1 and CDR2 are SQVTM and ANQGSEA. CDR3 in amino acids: CSVYCGTGDNEQFF. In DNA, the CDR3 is TGCAGCGTGTATTGTGGGACAGGTGATAATGAGCAGTTCTTC.

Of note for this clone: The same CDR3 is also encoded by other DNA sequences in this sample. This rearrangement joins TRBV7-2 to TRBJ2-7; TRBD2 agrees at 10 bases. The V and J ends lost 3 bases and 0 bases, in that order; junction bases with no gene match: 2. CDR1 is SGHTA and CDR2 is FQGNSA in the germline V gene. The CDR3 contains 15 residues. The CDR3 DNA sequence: TGTGCCAGCAGCTTGTCTAGCGGGAGCTCCTACGAGCAGTACTTC. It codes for CASSLSSGSSYEQYF.

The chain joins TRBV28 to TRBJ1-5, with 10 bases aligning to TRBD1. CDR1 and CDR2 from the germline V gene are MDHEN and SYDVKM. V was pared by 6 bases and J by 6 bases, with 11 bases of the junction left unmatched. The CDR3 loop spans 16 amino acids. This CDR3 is CASSTVGTGVTQPQHF. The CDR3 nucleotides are TGTGCCAGCAGCACCGTAGGGACAGGGGTGACTCAGCCCCAGCATTTT.

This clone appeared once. As DNA, the CDR3 is TGTGCCAGCACCTCAAGGCGGCTTCAAATAGGGCCCCAGCATTTT. Translated, it gives CASTSRRLQIGPQHF. The chain carries TRBV21-1 and TRBJ1-5. TRBV21-1 is designated a pseudogene. The CDR3 extends over 15 amino acids.

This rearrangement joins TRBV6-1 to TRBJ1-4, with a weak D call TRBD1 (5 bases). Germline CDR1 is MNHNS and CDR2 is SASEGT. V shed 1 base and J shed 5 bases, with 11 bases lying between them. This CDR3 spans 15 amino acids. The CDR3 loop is CASSEVLGGNEKLFF. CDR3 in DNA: TGTGCCAGCAGTGAAGTACTGGGGGGGAATGAAAAACTGTTTTTT.

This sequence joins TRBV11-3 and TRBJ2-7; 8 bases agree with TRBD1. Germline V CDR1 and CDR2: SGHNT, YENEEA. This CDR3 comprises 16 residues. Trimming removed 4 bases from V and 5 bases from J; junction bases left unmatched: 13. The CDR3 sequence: CASSSTWDRFLDEQYF. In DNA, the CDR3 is TGTGCCAGCAGCTCGACGTGGGACAGGTTCTTGGACGAGCAGTACTTC. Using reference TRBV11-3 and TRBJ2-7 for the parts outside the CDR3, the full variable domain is EAGVVQSPRYKIIEKKQPVAFWCNPISGHNTLYWYLQNLGQGPELLIRYENEEAVDDSQLPKDRFSAERLKGVDSTLKIQPAELGDSAVYLCASSSTWDRFLDEQYFGPGTRLTVT.

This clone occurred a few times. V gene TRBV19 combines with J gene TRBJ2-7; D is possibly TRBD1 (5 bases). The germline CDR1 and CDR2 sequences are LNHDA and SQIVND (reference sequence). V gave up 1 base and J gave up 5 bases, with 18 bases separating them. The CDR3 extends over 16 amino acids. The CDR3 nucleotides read TGTGCCAGTAGTATAGTCTCCGACAGTTTACACAACGAGCAGTACTTC. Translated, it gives CASSIVSDSLHNEQYF.

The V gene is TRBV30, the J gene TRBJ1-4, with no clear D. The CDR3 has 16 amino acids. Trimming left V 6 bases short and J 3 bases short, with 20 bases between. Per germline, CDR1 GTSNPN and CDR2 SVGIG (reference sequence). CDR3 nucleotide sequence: TGTGCCTGCCACCCATTTAATACGGGTGCTAATGAAAAACTGTTTTTT. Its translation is CACHPFNTGANEKLFF.

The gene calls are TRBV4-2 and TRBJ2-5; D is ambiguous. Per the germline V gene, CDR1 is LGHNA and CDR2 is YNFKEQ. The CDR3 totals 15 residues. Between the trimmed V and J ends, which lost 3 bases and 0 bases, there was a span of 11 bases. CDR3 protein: CASSQESAYQETQYF. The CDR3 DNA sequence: TGTGCCAGCAGCCAGGAGTCAGCCTACCAAGAGACCCAGTACTTC.

This CDR3 reads CASSHGQGGSQPQHF. Here the CDR3 DNA reads TGTGCCAGCAGTCATGGACAGGGGGGCTCTCAGCCCCAGCATTTT. The chain has TRBV27 and TRBJ1-5, with 10 bases identical to TRBD1. Germline CDR1 and CDR2: MNHEY and SMNVEV (reference sequence). The CDR3 is 15 amino acids. Unmatched junction bases numbered 7, after V lost 5 bases and J lost 6 bases.

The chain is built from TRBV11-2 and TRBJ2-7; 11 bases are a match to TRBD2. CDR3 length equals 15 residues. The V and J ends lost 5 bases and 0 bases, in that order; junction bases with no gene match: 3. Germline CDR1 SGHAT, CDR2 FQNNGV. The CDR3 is CASSLGLAASYEQYF. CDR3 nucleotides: TGTGCCAGCAGCCTGGGACTAGCGGCCTCCTACGAGCAGTACTTC.

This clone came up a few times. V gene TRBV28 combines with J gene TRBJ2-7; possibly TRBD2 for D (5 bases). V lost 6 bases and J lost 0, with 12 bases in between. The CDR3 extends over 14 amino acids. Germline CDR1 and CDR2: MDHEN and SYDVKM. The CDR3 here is CASSGRRNSYEQYF. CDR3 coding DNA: TGTGCCAGCAGCGGACGGAGGAACTCCTACGAGCAGTACTTC.

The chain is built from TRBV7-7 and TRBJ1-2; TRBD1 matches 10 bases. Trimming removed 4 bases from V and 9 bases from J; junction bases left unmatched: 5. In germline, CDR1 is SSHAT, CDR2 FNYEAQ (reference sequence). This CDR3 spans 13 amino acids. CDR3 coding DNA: TGTGCCAGCAGCTCGGGGACAGGGGACTGCTACACCTTC. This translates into CASSSGTGDCYTF.

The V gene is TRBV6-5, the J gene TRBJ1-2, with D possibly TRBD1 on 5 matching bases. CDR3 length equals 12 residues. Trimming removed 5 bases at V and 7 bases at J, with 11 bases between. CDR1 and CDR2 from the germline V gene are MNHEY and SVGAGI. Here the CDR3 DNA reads TGTGCCAGCAGTGGCAGGGTAGCTGGCTACACCTTC. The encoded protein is CASSGRVAGYTF.